The TCR beta chain described here comes from a study of blood T cell repertoires in COVID-19. Study summary: The United States, Italy and Spain supplied acute and convalescent COVID-19 samples. PBMCs, B-cell-depleted T cells, or T cells were the source of the cDNA or gDNA that made up the material.

Trimming took 0 bases from V and 10 from J, leaving 10 bases between them. The length of the CDR3 is 14 residues. In germline, CDR1 is LGHNA, CDR2 YSLEER. Study processing details: Estimated nucleated cell counts came from reference gene primer amplification. Only in-frame clones appear in the TCRdb table, and some are missing; sequencing was by immunoSEQ multiplex PCR. V and J calls and clone size follow that table, whereas D and trimming were derived from the DNA. The sample lists some 170,000 clones; 82% were seen once. J is TRBJ1-6 and V is TRBV4-3, with a weak D call TRBD1 (5 bases). This clonotype was sampled from a woman aged 70-85 years with acute or convalescent COVID-19. The source material was peripheral blood. CDR3 amino acids: CASSQDKGQSPLHF. The DNA for the CDR3 is TGCGCCAGCAGCCAAGATAAGGGGCAATCACCCCTCCACTTT.